This T cell receptor beta chain was profiled in a study of blood T cell repertoires in COVID-19. Looking at the study overall: Researchers got acute and convalescent COVID-19 samples from the United States, Italy and Spain. Sample material is recorded as cDNA or gDNA derived from T cells, B-cell-depleted T cells, or PBMCs.

Source study methods: Cell counts per sample came from amplifying reference gene primers. Profiled with immunoSEQ multiplex PCR; TCRdb holds only in-frame clones, not every one. Clone size and V and J calls were adopted from that table, with D and trimming inferred from the DNA. The profile shows about 46,000 clones, just over 85% of them singletons. The TCR comes from a man aged 80 or over with active COVID-19. The sample comprised peripheral blood.

The CDR3 reads CASSFGRTGGQETQYF. DNA of the CDR3: TGTGCCAGCAGCTTCGGACGGACAGGGGGTCAAGAGACCCAGTACTTC. The chain is built from TRBV11-2 and TRBJ2-5, with 10 bases fitting TRBD1. Germline trimming cut 3 bases from V and 2 bases from J; bases unmatched to any gene: 6. The CDR3 is 16 residues long. The germline V gene has CDR1 SGHAT and CDR2 FQNNGV.